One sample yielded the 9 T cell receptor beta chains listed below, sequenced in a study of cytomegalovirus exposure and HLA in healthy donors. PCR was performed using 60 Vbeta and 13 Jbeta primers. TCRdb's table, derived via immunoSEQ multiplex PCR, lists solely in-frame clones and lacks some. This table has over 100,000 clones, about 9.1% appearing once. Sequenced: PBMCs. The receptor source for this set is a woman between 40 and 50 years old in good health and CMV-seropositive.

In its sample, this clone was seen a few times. The CDR3 spells CASSLVGQIIQETQYF. In DNA, the CDR3 is TGTGCCAGCAGCTTAGTGGGACAGATAATTCAAGAGACCCAGTACTTC. V is TRBV7-2 and J is TRBJ2-5; 7 bases agree with TRBD1. V lost 1 base, J lost 2 bases, and 7 bases stayed unmatched. CDR3 length: 16 amino acids. Germline-derived CDR1 and CDR2 are SGHTA and FQGNSA.

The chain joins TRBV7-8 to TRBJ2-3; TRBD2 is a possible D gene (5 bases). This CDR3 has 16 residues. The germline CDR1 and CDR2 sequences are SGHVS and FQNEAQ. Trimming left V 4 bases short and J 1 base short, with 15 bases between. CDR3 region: CASSSVGRGGTDTQYF. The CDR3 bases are TGTGCCAGCAGCTCTGTTGGTCGGGGAGGCACAGATACGCAGTATTTT.

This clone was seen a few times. The CDR3 is CASSGGLAGEETQYF. The CDR3 DNA follows: TGTGCCAGCAGCGGGGGACTAGCGGGGGAAGAGACCCAGTACTTC. The V and J genes are TRBV5-8 and TRBJ2-5, with TRBD2 matching over 14 bases. The CDR3 totals 15 residues. V dropped 4 bases and J dropped 3; count of bases not matched to a gene: 2. Germline-derived CDR1 and CDR2 are SGHTS and YDEGEE.

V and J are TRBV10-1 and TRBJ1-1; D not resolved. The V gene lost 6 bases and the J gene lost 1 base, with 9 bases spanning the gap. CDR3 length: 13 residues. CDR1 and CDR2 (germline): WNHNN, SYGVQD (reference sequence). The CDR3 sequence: CASRASQNTEAFF. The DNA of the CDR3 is TGCGCCAGCAGGGCCTCACAGAACACTGAAGCTTTCTTT.

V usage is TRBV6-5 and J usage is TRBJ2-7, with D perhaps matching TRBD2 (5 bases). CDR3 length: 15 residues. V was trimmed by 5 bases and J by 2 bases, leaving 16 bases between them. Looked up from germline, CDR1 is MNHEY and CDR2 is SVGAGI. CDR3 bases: TGTGCCAGCAGTCGAGCCTTATCCGGGGCCTACGAGCAGTACTTC. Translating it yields CASSRALSGAYEQYF.

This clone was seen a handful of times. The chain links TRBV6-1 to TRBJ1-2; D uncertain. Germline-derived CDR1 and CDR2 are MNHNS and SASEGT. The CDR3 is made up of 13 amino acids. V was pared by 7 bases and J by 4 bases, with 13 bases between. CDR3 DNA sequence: TGTGCCAGCACTACGACCGCAGGCTATGGCTACACCTTC. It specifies CASTTTAGYGYTF.

For the CDR3, the DNA is TGTGCCAGCTCACTCAAGCCAGGGGGCGTGGGCACTGAAGCTTTCTTT. This sequence encodes CASSLKPGGVGTEAFF. This chain uses TRBV18 with TRBJ1-1; 8 bases match TRBD1. There are 16 residues in the CDR3. Trimming at V came to 4 bases and at J to 4 bases, leaving 11 bases not matched to a gene. Germline V CDR1 and CDR2: KGHSH, LQKENI.

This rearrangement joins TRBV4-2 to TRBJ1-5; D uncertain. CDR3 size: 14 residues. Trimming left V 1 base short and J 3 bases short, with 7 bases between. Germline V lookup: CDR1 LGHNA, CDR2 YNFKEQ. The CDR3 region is CASSQGGDNQPQHF. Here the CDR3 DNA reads TGTGCCAGCAGCCAAGGAGGAGACAATCAGCCCCAGCATTTT.

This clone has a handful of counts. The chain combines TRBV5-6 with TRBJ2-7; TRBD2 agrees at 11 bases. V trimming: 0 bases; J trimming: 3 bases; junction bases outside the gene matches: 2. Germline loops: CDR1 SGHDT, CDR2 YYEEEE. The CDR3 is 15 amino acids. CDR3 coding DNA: TGTGCCAGCAGCTTGGTAGCGGGGGGGAACTACGAGCAGTACTTC. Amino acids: CASSLVAGGNYEQYF. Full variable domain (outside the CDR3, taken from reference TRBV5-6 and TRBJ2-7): DAGVTQSPTHLIKTRGQQVTLRCSPKSGHDTVSWYQQALGQGPQFIFQYYEEEERQRGNFPDRFSGHQFPNYSSELNVNALLLGDSALYLCASSLVAGGNYEQYFGPGTRLTVT.